This record concerns one TCR beta chain sequence. Here immunoSEQ multiplex PCR was the method, and the copy in TCRdb shows in-frame clones only, minus some. Of under 10,000 clones listed, less than 75% are singletons. This specimen comes from a study of CD4+ T cells in melanoma. Germline lookup yields CDR1 SGHTA and CDR2 FQGNSA. V dropped 3 bases and J dropped 7; count of bases not matched to a gene: 15. The CDR3 is made up of 18 amino acids. Sequencing was performed on cells from a culture (not recorded whether cultured in vitro). This chain joins TRBV7-2 and TRBJ2-5, with 12 positions matching TRBD2. This sequence was found in a human donor with melanoma. CDR3 residues: CASSFLGDSSGGAGTQYF. The CDR3 bases are TGTGCCAGCAGCTTCCTCGGCGATTCTAGCGGGGGGGCCGGGACCCAGTACTTC.